Described below is a single TCR beta chain sequence and its context. Produced via immunoSEQ multiplex PCR; TCRdb's table is partial and in-frame only. This sample has hundreds of thousands of clones; around nine tenths occur once, and the top ten carry 6% to 8.5%. Germline CDR1 is SGHAT and CDR2 is FQNNGV. J was trimmed by 2 bases and V by 2 bases; bases with no gene match: 5. There are 17 residues in the CDR3. This entry is derived from a study of blood T cell repertoires in COVID-19. About the research overall: T cells, B-cell-depleted T cells, or PBMCs supplied cDNA or gDNA.

The chain has TRBV11-2 and TRBJ2-6; 8 nucleotides match TRBD2. The sample was peripheral blood. The TCR sequence derives from a woman aged 65 to 85 with COVID-19, enrolled during active disease. The CDR3 DNA reads as TGTGCCAGCAGCTTACCGGGGCGGGAGGCTGGGGCCAACGTCCTGACTTTC. It yields the protein CASSLPGREAGANVLTF.